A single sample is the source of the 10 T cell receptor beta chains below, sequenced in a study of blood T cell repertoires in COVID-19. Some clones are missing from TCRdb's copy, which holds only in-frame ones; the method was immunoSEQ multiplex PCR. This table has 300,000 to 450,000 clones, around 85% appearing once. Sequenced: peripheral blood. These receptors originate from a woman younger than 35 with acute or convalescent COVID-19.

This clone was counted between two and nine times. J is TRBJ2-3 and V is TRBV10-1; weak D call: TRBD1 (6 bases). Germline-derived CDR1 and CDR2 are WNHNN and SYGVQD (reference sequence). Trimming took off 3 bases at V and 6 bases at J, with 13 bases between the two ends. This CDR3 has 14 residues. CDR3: CASSEVGTWDTQYF. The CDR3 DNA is TGCGCCAGCAGTGAAGTTGGGACATGGGATACGCAGTATTTT.

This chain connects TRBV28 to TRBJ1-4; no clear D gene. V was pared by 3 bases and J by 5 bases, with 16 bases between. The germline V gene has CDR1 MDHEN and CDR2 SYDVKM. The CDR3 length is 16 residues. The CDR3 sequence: CASSFPWRGRNEKLFF. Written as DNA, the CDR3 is TGTGCCAGCAGTTTCCCGTGGCGAGGCCGAAATGAAAAACTGTTTTTT.

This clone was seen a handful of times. The CDR3 here is CASRHRTSGFVTGELFF. CDR3 coding DNA: TGTGCCAGCAGACACCGGACTAGCGGGTTTGTGACCGGGGAGCTGTTTTTT. This chain links TRBV7-8 with TRBJ2-2; 11 nucleotides match TRBD2. Germline CDR1 reads SGHVS; CDR2 reads FQNEAQ. Trimming removed 6 bases from V and 5 bases from J; junction bases left unmatched: 11. This CDR3 is built from 17 residues.

The CDR3 reads CSVVMATGRSNTEAFF. The DNA of the CDR3 is TGCAGCGTTGTTATGGCGACAGGGAGGAGTAACACTGAAGCTTTCTTT. This sequence joins TRBV29-1 and TRBJ1-1; 7 nucleotides line up with TRBD1. Germline V lookup: CDR1 SQVTM, CDR2 ANQGSEA. The ends lost 4 bases at V and 2 bases at J; junction bases unmatched: 13. The CDR3 sequence is 16 residues long.

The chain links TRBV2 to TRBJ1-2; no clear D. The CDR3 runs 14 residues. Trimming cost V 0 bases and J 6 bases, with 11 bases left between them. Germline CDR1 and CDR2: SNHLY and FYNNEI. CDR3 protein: CASSEALIVDGYTF. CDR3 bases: TGTGCCAGCAGTGAAGCGCTAATTGTAGATGGCTACACCTTC.

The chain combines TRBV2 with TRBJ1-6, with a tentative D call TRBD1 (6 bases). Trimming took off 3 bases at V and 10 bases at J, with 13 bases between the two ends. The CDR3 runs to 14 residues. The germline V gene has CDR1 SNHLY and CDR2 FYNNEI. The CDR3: CASSESGGRSPLHF. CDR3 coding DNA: TGTGCCAGCAGTGAGTCCGGGGGGCGATCACCCCTCCACTTT.

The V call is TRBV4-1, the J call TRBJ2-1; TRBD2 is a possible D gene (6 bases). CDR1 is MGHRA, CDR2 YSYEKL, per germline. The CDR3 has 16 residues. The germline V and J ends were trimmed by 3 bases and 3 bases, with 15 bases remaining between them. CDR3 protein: CASSHELLAYYNEQFF. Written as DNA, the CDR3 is TGCGCCAGCAGCCATGAACTACTAGCCTACTACAATGAGCAGTTCTTC.

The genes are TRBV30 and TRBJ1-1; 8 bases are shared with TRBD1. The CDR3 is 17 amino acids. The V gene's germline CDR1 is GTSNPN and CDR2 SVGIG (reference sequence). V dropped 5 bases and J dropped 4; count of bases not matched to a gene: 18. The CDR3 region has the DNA TGTGCCTGGGGGGCGCGGGGACAGGTCATCAGGCGCACTGAAGCTTTCTTT. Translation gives CAWGARGQVIRRTEAFF.

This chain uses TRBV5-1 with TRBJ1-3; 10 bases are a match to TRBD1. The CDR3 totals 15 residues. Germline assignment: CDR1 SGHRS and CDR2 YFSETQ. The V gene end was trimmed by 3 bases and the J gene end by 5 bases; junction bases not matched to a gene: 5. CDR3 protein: CASSSVGQGRNTIYF. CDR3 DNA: TGCGCCAGCAGCTCAGTGGGACAGGGGAGAAACACCATATATTTT.

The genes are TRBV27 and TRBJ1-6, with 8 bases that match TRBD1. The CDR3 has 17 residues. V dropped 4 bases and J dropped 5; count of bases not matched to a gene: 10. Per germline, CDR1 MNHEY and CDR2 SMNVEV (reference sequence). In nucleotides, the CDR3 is TGTGCCAGCAGTTCCCCTTATCCGGGACAGGATAATTCACCCCTCCACTTT. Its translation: CASSSPYPGQDNSPLHF.